Below, 20 T cell receptor beta chains from the same sample are listed, as sequenced in a study of early T cells in non-severe SARS-CoV-2 infection. TCRdb re-called the 5' RACE reads through MiXCR, storing one row per CDR3 protein. The sample lists approximately 28,000 distinct CDR3 sequences, about 4.6% occurring once. This specimen was whole blood, taken at baseline. Receptor source: an adult who was a healthcare worker with PCR-confirmed SARS-CoV-2 infection or an uninfected control (not recorded which).

CDR3 residues: CATLGVIYEQYF. The CDR3 DNA follows: TGTGCCACCCTTGGGGTTATCTACGAGCAGTACTTC. The V gene is TRBV6-2 or TRBV6-3, the J gene TRBJ2-7; D gene unclear. The CDR3 totals 12 residues. V was pared by 10 bases and J by 3 bases, with 13 bases between. CDR1 MNHEY and CDR2 SVGEGT come from the germline V gene.

At least ten counts were recorded for this clonotype. The CDR3 sequence is CAISEGVGLHYEQYF. The CDR3 coding sequence is TGTGCCATCAGTGAAGGTGTGGGACTCCACTACGAGCAGTACTTC. The chain joins TRBV10-3 to TRBJ2-7; tentative D call: TRBD2 (6 bases). The germline gives CDR1 ENHRY, CDR2 SYGVKD. CDR3 length: 15 residues. With 3 bases removed from V and 3 bases from J, the gap between germline ends came to 15 bases.

Ten or more counts support this clonotype. The chain carries TRBV30 and TRBJ2-2; D might be TRBD2 (6 bases). The V end was cut by 4 bases, the J end by 4 bases, with 13 bases between. Germline assignment: CDR1 GTSNPN and CDR2 SVGIG (reference sequence). CDR3 length: 14 residues. The DNA for the CDR3 is TGTGCCTGGAATCGGGACTTGAGCACCGGGGAGCTGTTTTTT. This encodes CAWNRDLSTGELFF.

This chain uses TRBV30 with TRBJ1-2; D is uncertain. The CDR3 loop spans 13 amino acids. V was pared by 4 bases and J by 7 bases, with 16 bases between. CDR1 and CDR2 (germline): GTSNPN, SVGIG (reference sequence). The DNA for the CDR3 is TGTGCCTGGAAAGTCGGCCCCACGGGTGGCTACACCTTC. It encodes CAWKVGPTGGYTF.

This clonotype showed up many times. The chain carries TRBV5-1 and TRBJ1-1; 7 bases are shared with TRBD1. CDR3 length: 16 residues. CDR1 is SGHRS, CDR2 YFSETQ, per germline. Trimming removed 0 bases from V and 0 bases from J; junction bases left unmatched: 5. DNA for the CDR3: TGCGCCAGCAGCTTGGATACAGGGGCCCTGAACACTGAAGCTTTCTTT. Translating gives CASSLDTGALNTEAFF.

The sample holds many counts of this clonotype. The chain is built from TRBV2 and TRBJ2-1; D may be TRBD1 or TRBD2 (6 bases each). Deletions cut 7 bases from V and 0 bases from J, with 19 bases between. Germline V gene lookup returns CDR1 SNHLY and CDR2 FYNNEI. The CDR3 is made up of 17 amino acids. CDR3 in DNA: TGTGCCAGCACCGCCACCCCGACGGGGGCCTCCTACAATGAGCAGTTCTTC. Amino acid sequence: CASTATPTGASYNEQFF.

This clonotype appeared many times. The V and J genes are TRBV19 and TRBJ2-7; 11 bases map to TRBD2. V trimming: 3 bases; J trimming: 0 bases; junction bases outside the gene matches: 10. This CDR3 has 18 amino acids. Germline CDR1 LNHDA, CDR2 SQIVND (reference sequence). Written as DNA, the CDR3 is TGTGCCAGTAGTATCGAGGGGACTAGCGGACCTTTCTCCTACGAGCAGTACTTC. It codes for CASSIEGTSGPFSYEQYF.

This clonotype was seen repeatedly, ten times or more. The genes are TRBV4-3 and TRBJ2-7; D possibly corresponds to TRBD1 (6 bases). Germline V gene data show CDR1 as LGHNA and CDR2 as YSLEER. Trimming shortened V by 0 bases and J by 0 bases, and 12 bases separated the two germline ends. The CDR3 has 16 amino acids. CDR3 amino acids: CASSQEARGSSYEQYF. CDR3 nucleotides: TGCGCCAGCAGCCAAGAGGCCAGGGGCAGCTCCTACGAGCAGTACTTC.

This clonotype was picked up many times. V is TRBV29-1 and J is TRBJ2-7, with D maybe TRBD2 (5 bases). Per germline, CDR1 SQVTM and CDR2 ANQGSEA. Trimming took 6 bases from V and 7 from J, leaving 16 bases between them. The CDR3 loop spans 12 amino acids. CDR3 region: CSVQEGRREQYF. CDR3 DNA sequence: TGCAGCGTCCAAGAGGGCAGGCGGGAGCAGTACTTC.

This clonotype appeared a few times. This chain joins TRBV7-3 and TRBJ2-1; D is unresolved. In germline, CDR1 is SGHTA, CDR2 FQGTGA. V was clipped by 4 bases and J by 2 bases, with 6 bases between them. CDR3 length equals 13 residues. In DNA, the CDR3 is TGTGCCAGCAGCTCCCTCCCCTACAATGAGCAGTTCTTC. Translating it yields CASSSLPYNEQFF.

In this sample, this clonotype turned up many times. This chain uses TRBV7-3 with TRBJ2-5; 10 bases fit TRBD1. The germline V gene encodes CDR1 SGHTA and CDR2 FQGTGA. The trim removed 5 bases at V and 4 bases at J, leaving 4 bases unmatched. There are 14 residues in the CDR3. In DNA, the CDR3 is TGTGCCAGCAGCCTAGGGACAGGGGTAGAGACCCAGTACTTC. This gives the protein CASSLGTGVETQYF. The whole variable domain, remainder taken from reference TRBV7-3 and TRBJ2-5, is GAGVSQTPSNKVTEKGKYVELRCDPISGHTALYWYRQSLGQGPEFLIYFQGTGAADDSGLPNDRFFAVRPEGSVSTLKIQRTERGDSAVYLCASSLGTGVETQYFGPGTRLLVL.

There are many counts of this clonotype. The rearrangement joins TRBV5-1 to TRBJ1-3; no clear D gene. Trimming left V 0 bases short and J 0 bases short, with 19 bases between. This CDR3 region has 19 residues. The germline V gene encodes CDR1 SGHRS and CDR2 YFSETQ. As DNA, the CDR3 is TGCGCCAGCAGCTTGGAGGCAGGTGCAGGACGATTCTCTGGAAACACCATATATTTT. Translating gives CASSLEAGAGRFSGNTIYF. Drawing the rest from reference TRBV5-1 and TRBJ1-3, the complete variable domain is KAGVTQTPRYLIKTRGQQVTLSCSPISGHRSVSWYQQTPGQGLQFLFEYFSETQRNKGNFPGRFSGRQFSNSRSEMNVSTLELGDSALYLCASSLEAGAGRFSGNTIYFGEGSWLTVV.

At least ten counts were recorded for this clonotype. The chain has TRBV5-1 and TRBJ1-1; no firm D call. This CDR3 comprises 15 residues. Germline assignment: CDR1 SGHRS and CDR2 YFSETQ. V gave up 4 bases and J gave up 4 bases, with 17 bases separating them. The DNA of the CDR3 is TGCGCCAGCAGCGCCCAATTAGCCTCGGGCACTGAAGCTTTCTTT. Residues: CASSAQLASGTEAFF.

The table lists this clonotype with many counts. The V gene is TRBV7-9, the J gene TRBJ2-1; D is possibly TRBD1 or TRBD2 (6 bases each). Germline CDR1 reads SEHNR; CDR2 reads FQNEAQ (reference sequence). Trimming pared 1 base from V and 6 bases from J, leaving 10 bases between. There are 14 residues in the CDR3. CDR3 bases: TGTGCCAGCAGCTTAGAGGGGGGCTTCAATGAGCAGTTCTTC. Translated: CASSLEGGFNEQFF.

This clonotype was recorded many times. The rearrangement joins TRBV28 to TRBJ2-3; no definite D call. CDR3 length equals 12 residues. In germline, CDR1 is MDHEN, CDR2 SYDVKM. Deletions cut 6 bases from V and 3 bases from J, with 7 bases between. The CDR3 region has the DNA TGTGCCAGCAGCTCAGATACAGATACGCAGTATTTT. It encodes CASSSDTDTQYF.

This clonotype was counted ten times or more. The rearrangement uses TRBV29-1 and TRBJ1-1; D gene uncertain. Germline V CDR1 and CDR2: SQVTM, ANQGSEA. With 2 bases removed from V and 7 bases from J, the gap between germline ends came to 11 bases. The CDR3 has 12 residues. CDR3 DNA: TGCAGCGTTGAAAGAAAGGACCATGAAGCTTTCTTT. This translates into CSVERKDHEAFF. Based on the CDR3 plus reference TRBV29-1 and TRBJ1-1, the full variable domain is SAVISQKPSRDICQRGTSLTIQCQVDSQVTMMFWYRQQPGQSLTLIATANQGSEATYESGFVIDKFPISRPNLTFSTLTVSNMSPEDSSIYLCSVERKDHEAFFGQGTRLTVV.

This clonotype was recorded many times. This chain uses TRBV28 with TRBJ2-3; possibly TRBD1 or TRBD2 for D (6 bases each). CDR1 MDHEN and CDR2 SYDVKM come from the germline V gene. Trimming cost V 2 bases and J 5 bases, with 17 bases left between them. CDR3 size: 16 residues. The CDR3 sequence: CASSLGLRRGEDTQYF. CDR3 in DNA: TGTGCCAGCAGTTTAGGGCTGCGGAGGGGGGAAGATACGCAGTATTTT.

This clonotype has at least ten counts. A read error may produce the germline difference seen at one junction end. V and J are TRBV18 and TRBJ1-1; D might be TRBD1 (6 bases). CDR3 size: 15 residues. Germline assignment: CDR1 KGHSH and CDR2 LQKENI. CDR3 amino acids: CASSPLRGYNTEAFF. The CDR3 region has the DNA TGTGCCAGCTCCCCACTAAGGGGGTATAACACTGAAGCTTTCTTT.

This clonotype came up many times. This chain links TRBV7-9 with TRBJ1-2; weak D call: TRBD1 (6 bases). The V gene lost 2 bases and the J gene lost 2 bases, with 9 bases spanning the gap. The CDR3 spans 14 residues. Germline assignment: CDR1 SEHNR and CDR2 FQNEAQ (reference sequence). CDR3 DNA: TGTGCCAGCAGCTTACTCGGACAGAACTATGGCTACACCTTC. This sequence encodes CASSLLGQNYGYTF.

In this sample, this clonotype turned up many times. This chain connects TRBV5-6 to TRBJ2-1, with D unclear. This CDR3 contains 14 residues. V shed 2 bases and J shed 5 bases, with 11 bases lying between them. Germline V gene sequence: CDR1 SGHDT, CDR2 YYEEEE. In DNA, the CDR3 is TGTGCCAGCAGCTTCCCCTCCGGCAACAATGAGCAGTTCTTC. Its translation is CASSFPSGNNEQFF.